These 26 T cell receptor beta chains were sequenced from one sample in a study of blood T cells in healthy people across ages. Primers used in a second PCR of about 7 to 11 cycles were a sample-barcoded 5' primer and a J-beta primer mix. MiXCR, run by TCRdb on the 5' RACE reads, gives a single entry per CDR3 protein. The data show some 900,000 distinct CDR3 sequences, around 26% seen once. The source material was blood. Receptors originate from a woman at least 80 years old in good health.

This clonotype has ten or more counts. The rearrangement joins TRBV9 to TRBJ2-5, with 7 positions matching TRBD1. CDR1 is SGDLS and CDR2 is YYNGEE in the germline V gene. The V gene end was trimmed by 6 bases and the J gene end by 1 base; junction bases not matched to a gene: 9. The CDR3 sequence is 15 residues long. The CDR3, as DNA: TGTGCCAGCACCACAAACCCAGGGGGCCAAGAGACCCAGTACTTC. Residues: CASTTNPGGQETQYF.

The rearrangement links TRBV7-8 to TRBJ2-7; tentatively, D is TRBD1 (5 bases). The V and J ends lost 9 bases and 3 bases respectively, with 12 bases between them. Germline V gene sequence: CDR1 SGHVS, CDR2 FQNEAQ. The CDR3 totals 12 residues. The CDR3 sequence: CASGAGNYEQYF. The DNA for the CDR3 is TGTGCCAGTGGGGCAGGGAACTACGAGCAGTACTTC.

This rearrangement joins TRBV11-3 to TRBJ2-5; D tentatively reads TRBD1 or TRBD2 (5 bases each). CDR1 and CDR2 (germline): SGHNT, YENEEA. CDR3 length: 14 residues. V lost 5 bases to trimming and J lost 3 bases, with 13 bases between them. The CDR3 nucleotides read TGTGCCAGCAGCCCCCGGGACGAAAAAGAGACCCAGTACTTC. It translates to CASSPRDEKETQYF.

Ten or more counts support this clonotype. The chain recombines TRBV12-3 or TRBV12-4 with TRBJ2-3, with D perhaps matching TRBD1 or TRBD2 (6 bases each). The V end was cut by 3 bases, the J end by 4 bases, with 14 bases between. CDR3 length equals 15 residues. This CDR3 is CASSFGGLRADTQYF. The CDR3 DNA follows: TGTGCCAGCAGTTTTGGGGGGCTGAGGGCAGATACGCAGTATTTT.

In this sample, this clonotype turned up many times. This chain uses TRBV2 with TRBJ2-7; possible D gene TRBD2, 5 bases. With 7 bases removed from V and 2 bases from J, the gap between germline ends came to 12 bases. This CDR3 is 13 amino acids long. CDR1 SNHLY and CDR2 FYNNEI come from the germline V gene. CDR3 DNA sequence: TGTGCCAGCACCGGGATGCGGGCCTACGAGCAGTACTTC. Amino acid sequence: CASTGMRAYEQYF.

This clonotype has at least ten counts. The chain recombines TRBV5-1 with TRBJ2-1; 12 nucleotides line up with TRBD2. The trim removed 2 bases at V and 6 bases at J, leaving 12 bases unmatched. The CDR3 has 18 residues. Looked up from germline, CDR1 is SGHRS and CDR2 is YFSETQ. Here the CDR3 reads CASSLLPSSGGARNEQFF. The CDR3 DNA reads as TGCGCCAGCAGCTTACTACCCTCTAGCGGGGGGGCCCGCAATGAGCAGTTCTTC.

This clonotype has a handful of counts. V gene TRBV20-1 combines with J gene TRBJ1-5, with 8 bases identical to TRBD1. In germline, CDR1 is DFQATT, CDR2 SNEGSKA (reference sequence). V shed 2 bases and J 2 bases; nucleotides not matched to a gene: 8. The CDR3 loop spans 16 amino acids. The chain's CDR3 is CSARNTDRGGNQPQHF. In DNA form, the CDR3 reads TGCAGTGCTAGAAATACCGACAGGGGAGGCAATCAGCCCCAGCATTTT.

This clonotype was seen a few times. The gene calls are TRBV27 and TRBJ1-2, with TRBD1 matching over 12 bases. The CDR3 has 16 amino acids. Trimming removed 5 bases from V and 3 bases from J; junction bases left unmatched: 7. Looked up from germline, CDR1 is MNHEY and CDR2 is SMNVEV (reference sequence). CDR3 region: CASSGTGGFPDYGYTF. CDR3 bases: TGTGCCAGCAGTGGGACAGGGGGCTTCCCGGACTATGGCTACACCTTC.

The chain recombines TRBV2 with TRBJ1-5; unclear D gene. The germline CDR1 and CDR2 sequences are SNHLY and FYNNEI. The CDR3 spans 13 residues. Between the trimmed V and J ends, which lost 7 bases and 6 bases, there was a span of 13 bases. CDR3 sequence reads: CASTGLRSQPQHF. In DNA, the CDR3 is TGTGCCAGCACCGGGTTAAGGAGTCAGCCCCAGCATTTT.

The sample holds a few counts of this clonotype. One end of the junction does not line up with germline, which may come from a read error. The chain recombines TRBV5-1 with TRBJ2-1; TRBD2 aligns across 11 bases. The CDR3 is 15 amino acids. From germline, CDR1 is SGHRS and CDR2 YFSETQ. This chain's CDR3 is CAGSSSGGSHNEQFF. CDR3 coding DNA: TGCGCCGGCAGCTCTAGCGGGGGGTCCCACAATGAGCAGTTCTTC.

This clonotype came up a few times. This sequence joins TRBV6-1 and TRBJ1-4, with D possibly matching TRBD1 (6 bases). This CDR3 spans 17 amino acids. The germline gives CDR1 MNHNS, CDR2 SASEGT. V was cut by 5 bases and J by 0 bases, with 16 bases left in between. The CDR3 nucleotides are TGTGCCAGCAGTAAAGGACAGAATTATGCAACTAATGAAAAACTGTTTTTT. It is translated as CASSKGQNYATNEKLFF.

This clonotype was detected many times. The chain recombines TRBV7-2 with TRBJ2-5, with D possibly being TRBD1 or TRBD2 (5 bases each). This CDR3 region has 15 residues. CDR1 and CDR2 from the germline V gene are SGHTA and FQGNSA. The V gene lost 5 bases and the J gene lost 4 bases, with 17 bases spanning the gap. In nucleotides, the CDR3 is TGTGCCAGCAGCCTATTGGGACGCCGGTTAGAGACCCAGTACTTC. It yields the protein CASSLLGRRLETQYF.

The chain combines TRBV6-6 with TRBJ1-3; D ambiguous. Germline values: CDR1 MNHNY, CDR2 SVGAGI (reference sequence). Trimming took 8 bases from V and 1 from J, leaving 9 bases between them. This CDR3 has 13 residues. CDR3 bases: TGTGCCAGCTCGAGTTTTTCTGGAAACACCATATATTTT. It codes for CASSSFSGNTIYF.

The sample holds a few counts of this clonotype. A read error may explain this, as a much larger clone is one base away. The genes are TRBV6-5 and TRBJ1-5; 7 nucleotides match TRBD1. The CDR3 is made up of 13 amino acids. The V gene's germline CDR1 is MNHEY and CDR2 SVGAGI. The CDR3 coding sequence is TGTGCCAGCAGTTTACAACAGGGGCAGCCCCGGCATTTT. Its translation: CASSLQQGQPRHF.

Details on this clonotype: This may arise from a read error, as a much more abundant clone is one base away. The rearrangement joins TRBV7-9 to TRBJ1-2; D gene uncertain. The CDR3 totals 13 residues. Germline V CDR1 and CDR2: SEHNR, FQNEAQ (reference sequence). Here the CDR3 reads CASGLERRYGYTF. CDR3 nucleotide sequence: TGTGCCAGCGGCTTGGAAAGACGGTATGGCTACACCTTC.

This clonotype showed up many times. The genes are TRBV7-9 and TRBJ2-3, with D possibly TRBD2 on 6 matching bases. V was cut by 3 bases and J by 0 bases, with 13 bases left in between. Germline loops: CDR1 SEHNR, CDR2 FQNEAQ (reference sequence). The CDR3 extends over 16 amino acids. The CDR3 loop reads CASSFSGGASTDTQYF. CDR3 nucleotides: TGTGCCAGCAGCTTTAGCGGAGGGGCTAGCACAGATACGCAGTATTTT. Together with reference TRBV7-9 and TRBJ2-3, the CDR3 gives the full variable domain: DTGVSQNPRHKITKRGQNVTFRCDPISEHNRLYWYRQTLGQGPEFLTYFQNEAQLEKSRLLSDRFSAERPKGSFSTLEIQRTEQGDSAMYLCASSFSGGASTDTQYFGPGTRLTVL.

The table lists this clonotype with many counts. The chain links TRBV7-2 to TRBJ1-5, with D unclear. Germline CDR1 reads SGHTA; CDR2 reads FQGNSA. The CDR3 totals 15 residues. Trimming removed 5 bases from V and 6 bases from J, with 17 bases in between. The CDR3 nucleotides read TGTGCCAGCAGCCGTGTGGGTAAGGAGGGTCAGCCCCAGCATTTT. Protein: CASSRVGKEGQPQHF.

This clonotype has more than one count but fewer than ten. CDR3 sequence reads: CASSPGGVDPGYTF. The CDR3 nucleotides are TGTGCCAGCAGCCCAGGGGGCGTCGACCCTGGCTACACCTTC. The rearrangement links TRBV12-3 or TRBV12-4 to TRBJ1-2, with TRBD1 identical over 8 bases. This CDR3 is built from 14 residues. After removal of 6 bases from V and 7 bases from J, the junction contained 10 bases not matched to a gene.

The chain recombines TRBV20-1 with TRBJ2-4; tentatively, D is TRBD1 (5 bases). The CDR3 is 18 amino acids. V dropped 1 base and J dropped 2 bases, with 21 bases sitting between them. From germline, CDR1 is DFQATT and CDR2 SNEGSKA (reference sequence). DNA of the CDR3: TGCAGTGCTAGAGCCGATTCGGCTAACCAGGGATCCAAAAACATTCAGTACTTC. It encodes CSARADSANQGSKNIQYF.

For this clonotype: This may stem from a read error, because a much larger clone lies one nucleotide away. The chain has TRBV6-2 or TRBV6-3 and TRBJ2-7; possible D gene TRBD1, 6 bases. There are 15 residues in the CDR3. V was pared by 5 bases and J by 3 bases, with 17 bases between. CDR1 and CDR2 from the germline V gene are MNHEY and SVGEGT. CDR3 loop: CASSPRGGSYYEQYF. CDR3 sequence (DNA): TGTGCCAGCAGTCCCCGAGGGGGAAGCTACTACGAGCAGTACTTC.

There are many counts of this clonotype. The chain links TRBV20-1 to TRBJ2-1; perhaps TRBD2 as D (5 bases). Looked up from germline, CDR1 is DFQATT and CDR2 is SNEGSKA (reference sequence). The length of the CDR3 is 13 residues. Trimming took off 0 bases at V and 9 bases at J, with 12 bases between the two ends. The DNA for the CDR3 is TGCAGTGCTAGAGATACGGCTGCGGGTGAGCAGTTCTTC. Amino acids: CSARDTAAGEQFF.

This clonotype has a count of ten or more. This chain links TRBV7-9 with TRBJ1-4; TRBD1 agrees at 7 bases. Germline assignment: CDR1 SEHNR and CDR2 FQNEAQ (reference sequence). V lost 3 bases, J lost 3 bases, and 4 bases stayed unmatched. The CDR3 has 15 residues. CDR3 in DNA: TGTGCCAGCAGCTTTGAGGGGGCGTCTAATGAAAAACTGTTTTTT. It is translated as CASSFEGASNEKLFF.

This sequence joins TRBV6-5 and TRBJ2-3; TRBD1 agrees at 7 bases. Germline lookup yields CDR1 MNHEY and CDR2 SVGAGI. V lost 6 bases to trimming and J lost 13 bases; unmatched junction nucleotides: 10. This CDR3 is 12 amino acids long. The CDR3 reads CASRPQDRREYF. CDR3 bases: TGTGCCAGCAGACCCCAGGACAGGAGAGAGTATTTT.

This clonotype was seen more than once but under ten times. The junction differs from germline at one of its ends, possibly a read error. V usage is TRBV6-2 or TRBV6-3 and J usage is TRBJ2-6, with D perhaps assigned TRBD1 or TRBD2 (5 bases each). The CDR3 is 19 amino acids. Looked up from germline, CDR1 is MNHEY and CDR2 is SVGEGT. The CDR3 DNA is TGTGCCAGCAGTTACTCACCGGGGACCACGACCTCTGGGGCCAACGTCCGGACTTTC. It is translated as CASSYSPGTTTSGANVRTF.

In its sample, this clonotype was seen many times. J is TRBJ2-1 and V is TRBV7-2; D unresolved. With 0 bases removed from V and 9 bases from J, the gap between germline ends came to 12 bases. The CDR3 has 14 amino acids. Germline V gene lookup returns CDR1 SGHTA and CDR2 FQGNSA. Here the CDR3 DNA reads TGTGCCAGCAGCTTAGCAGGAGCACCGCTTGAGCAGTTCTTC. Translating gives CASSLAGAPLEQFF.

Comment on this clonotype: One end of the junction is discordant with germline, which a read error may explain. This rearrangement joins TRBV7-2 to TRBJ1-4, with TRBD1 identical over 7 bases. The CDR3 sequence is 15 residues long. Germline V CDR1 and CDR2: SGHTA, FQGNSA. The CDR3 loop reads CASSHQTGIGEKRFF. CDR3 coding DNA: TGTGCCAGCAGCCACCAGACAGGGATCGGTGAAAAACGGTTTTTT. The whole variable domain, filled in from reference TRBV7-2 and TRBJ1-4, reads GAGVSQSPSNKVTEKGKDVELRCDPISGHTALYWYRQSLGQGLEFLIYFQGNSAPDKSGLPSDRFSAERTGGSVSTLTIQRTQQEDSAVYLCASSHQTGIGEKRFFGSGTQLSVL.